The present T cell receptor beta chain was sequenced within a study of T cells in tumors after PD-1 blockade (dated by TCRdb to about 2019). Looking at the study overall: Exclusion criteria were prior checkpoint blockade, use of systemic immunosuppressants, or recent radiotherapy or other anti-cancer therapy within 4 weeks. Pembrolizumab 200 mg every 3 weeks or cemiplimab 350 mg every 2 weeks was administered to patients. Ongoing daily vismodegib 150 mg was also given to a subset of patients during anti-PD-1 treatment. On average, tumor samples yielded approximately 26,000 TCR templates (range roughly 500-100,000) and roughly 6,000 unique clonotypes, about 20-fold deeper than single-cell TCR sequencing. Using site-matched tumors from BCC or SCC patients sampled before and after anti-PD-1 therapy, the study carried out paired single-cell RNA and TCR sequencing. RECIST version 1.1 was the standard used to evaluate clinical response.

About this clone itself: The antigen it binds to is not known. One junction end does not reproduce the germline sequence, and a read error may be involved.

The time point label here, explained by the study, means: after anti-PD-1 therapy. Tumor biopsies were site-matched, taken from the same primary tumor before and after PD-1 blockade. Genomic DNA extracted from tumor biopsies or peripheral blood was used for bulk TCRbeta sequencing, with input ranging from about 600 ng to 6,500 ng. Bulk TCRbeta sequencing was performed on remaining biopsy material to increase sensitivity for rare clonotypes compared with single-cell TCR sequencing. Every patient was a poor candidate for surgical resection and had histologically proven advanced or metastatic basal or squamous cell carcinoma. The basal cell carcinoma cohort comprised eleven to twelve patients, of whom roughly 8 had bulk tumor TCR sequencing. Fresh biopsies came from the site of the primary tumor, and part of the tissue was kept in RNAlater for exome and bulk TCR sequencing. The immunoSEQ platform was used for deep TCRbeta sequencing. The study's own analysis went as follows. For further analysis, only productive rearrangements were exported out of the immunoSEQ Analyzer. A two-sided binomial test at Bonferroni-corrected P below 0.01 was used to call clones with significant expansion or contraction between timepoints. T cell phenotypes were assigned to bulk TCRbeta clonotypes by matching the clonotypes to single-cell RNA+TCR-seq clones with the same TCRbeta sequence. Clone enrichment in tumor was calculated as tumor frequency divided by PBMC frequency from bulk TCR sequencing. GLIPH was used to group TCRs into specificity groups, clusters of distinct TCRs likely recognizing common antigens via shared CDR3 motifs. In TCRdb, the immuneACCESS table is reduced to in-frame sequences with V and J assigned. These tables do not hold every clone; where another copy was compared, an unresolved V gene accounts for under half, and the others remain unexplained. V, J and clone size reflect that table, while D and trimming were determined from the DNA. The sample includes under 9,000 clones, with around 60% observed a single time. The leading ten clones occupy more than 3.5% of the sample.

Looking up the germline V gene yields CDR1 MDHEN and CDR2 SYDVKM. The CDR3 spans 12 residues, from the cysteine through the phenylalanine. Only the CDR3 part of the read is kept: 36 bases, read in frame from the first base. The paper as a whole reports these results and caveats: Exhausted CD8+ clones expanded after therapy were mostly novel clonotypes undetected pre-treatment, suggesting clonal replacement rather than reinvigoration of pre-existing clones. Approximately 41% of TCR clonotypes from the tumor were detected in blood, and certain novel exhausted tumor clones were present in blood collected before treatment, which suggests recruitment from the periphery. The source of novel T cell clones was not identified, and lymphoid organs or rare unexpanded clones within the tumor or the tumor periphery could be included among the possible sources. Clonal replacement was observed only between pre- and post-treatment samples and not between two pre-treatment samples, a pattern that was regarded as arguing against biopsy timing or location artifacts.

The receptor was isolated from a human donor with basal cell carcinoma. The rearranged chain carries TRBV28 and TRBJ2-7; D gene: possibly TRBD2, on 5 matching bases. The source material was tumor tissue, sampled after anti-PD-1 treatment. The DNA reads as follows: TGTGCCAGCAGCCCCAGTGAAGCGGAGCGGTACTTC. It encodes CASSPSEAERYF.